One sample yielded the 10 T cell receptor beta chains listed below, sequenced in a study of beta chain features in type 1 diabetes. The whole isolated RNA underwent reverse transcription, so sequencing captured expressed TCRB transcripts. Sequencing used immunoSEQ multiplex PCR; TCRdb keeps in-frame clones, though not all of them. Of some 100,000 clones listed, roughly 43% are singletons. The sample comprised stem cell memory CD4+ T cells from blood. These receptors originate from a woman between 18 and 30 years old in good health.

This chain links TRBV27 with TRBJ2-7, with no clear D. Trimming stripped 3 bases from V and 0 bases from J, with 6 bases between. Per germline, CDR1 MNHEY and CDR2 SMNVEV (reference sequence). The CDR3 covers 13 residues. CDR3 bases: TGTGCCAGCAGTTTTCAGGACTCCTACGAGCAGTACTTC. This encodes CASSFQDSYEQYF.

The chain is built from TRBV29-1 and TRBJ2-3; 8 nucleotides line up with TRBD2. J lost 4 bases, V lost 6 bases, and 6 bases had no gene match. The CDR3 has 13 residues. CDR1 SQVTM and CDR2 ANQGSEA come from the germline V gene. The DNA for the CDR3 is TGCAGCGTGAGGACTAGCTTCGCAGATACGCAGTATTTT. Amino acid sequence: CSVRTSFADTQYF.

A few counts support this clone. The V and J genes are TRBV11-2 and TRBJ2-7; D is ambiguous. Trimming left V 5 bases short and J 2 bases short, with 13 bases between. Germline CDR1 and CDR2: SGHAT and FQNNGV. The CDR3 totals 14 residues. CDR3 amino acids: CASSPVTTPYEQYF. The CDR3, as DNA: TGTGCCAGCAGCCCGGTTACCACTCCCTACGAGCAGTACTTC.

J is TRBJ2-2 and V is TRBV7-3; 15 bases are a match to TRBD2. The CDR3 consists of 21 residues. Germline CDR1 is SGHTA and CDR2 is FQGTGA. The V and J ends lost 5 bases and 3 bases, in that order; junction bases with no gene match: 16. CDR3 amino acids: CASSHPGGLAGGPGDTGELFF. The CDR3, as DNA: TGTGCCAGCAGCCATCCCGGTGGACTAGCGGGAGGGCCCGGGGACACCGGGGAGCTGTTTTTT.

The DNA of the CDR3 is TGTGCCAGCAGCCTAGGGGATAGCGGCAATCAGCCCCAGCATTTT. Translated: CASSLGDSGNQPQHF. The V and J genes are TRBV7-9 and TRBJ1-5; the D gene is possibly TRBD1 (5 bases). The CDR3 length is 15 residues. Germline V gives CDR1 SEHNR, CDR2 FQNEAQ (reference sequence). Trimming cost V 5 bases and J 2 bases, with 13 bases left between them.

This sequence joins TRBV20-1 and TRBJ2-7; D not certain. V was cut by 6 bases and J by 6 bases, with 12 bases left in between. Germline loops: CDR1 DFQATT, CDR2 SNEGSKA (reference sequence). The CDR3 spans 11 residues. Here the CDR3 DNA reads TGCAGTGCCACGTCGGTTTCCGAGCAGTACTTC. It specifies CSATSVSEQYF.

The chain has TRBV2 and TRBJ1-5, with D unclear. Germline V gene sequence: CDR1 SNHLY, CDR2 FYNNEI. The V gene lost 6 bases and the J gene lost 5 bases, with 14 bases spanning the gap. This CDR3 has 14 residues. The CDR3 here is CASSPVLTDQPQHF. The CDR3 DNA reads TGTGCCAGCAGCCCCGTTCTCACAGATCAGCCCCAGCATTTT.

The rearrangement joins TRBV5-4 to TRBJ2-7; TRBD2 might be the D (5 bases). The germline V and J ends were trimmed by 4 bases and 0 bases, with 17 bases remaining between them. In germline, CDR1 is SGHNT, CDR2 YYREEE (reference sequence). CDR3 length equals 16 residues. In DNA form, the CDR3 reads TGTGCCAGCAGCCAGGCCCGGACTTCCCACTCCTACGAGCAGTACTTC. Protein product: CASSQARTSHSYEQYF.

The chain is built from TRBV6-1 and TRBJ1-2, with TRBD1 as a possible D gene (5 bases). CDR1 and CDR2 from the germline V gene are MNHNS and SASEGT. V dropped 6 bases and J dropped 2 bases, with 10 bases sitting between them. CDR3 length equals 13 residues. CDR3 region: CASSFTGNYGYTF. CDR3 DNA sequence: TGTGCCAGCAGCTTTACAGGAAACTATGGCTACACCTTC.

J is TRBJ2-7 and V is TRBV12-5, with TRBD2 identical over 12 bases. This CDR3 contains 17 residues. The junction had 7 bases not matched to a gene; V was cut back by 2 bases and J by 2 bases. The germline CDR1 and CDR2 sequences are LGHNT and FRNRAP. In nucleotides, the CDR3 is TGTGCTAGTGGTTTGCGATCTAGCGGGAGGGCAGCCTACGAGCAGTACTTC. This gives the protein CASGLRSSGRAAYEQYF.